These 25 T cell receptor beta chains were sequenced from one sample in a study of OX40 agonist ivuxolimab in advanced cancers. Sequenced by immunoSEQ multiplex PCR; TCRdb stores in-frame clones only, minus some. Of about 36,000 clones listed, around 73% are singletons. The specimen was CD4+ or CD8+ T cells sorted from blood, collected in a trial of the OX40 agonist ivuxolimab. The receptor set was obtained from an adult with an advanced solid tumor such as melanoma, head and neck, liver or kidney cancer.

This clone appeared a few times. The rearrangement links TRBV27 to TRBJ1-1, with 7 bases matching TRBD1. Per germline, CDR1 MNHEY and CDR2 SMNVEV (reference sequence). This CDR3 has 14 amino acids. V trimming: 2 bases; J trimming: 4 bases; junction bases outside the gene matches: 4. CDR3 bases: TGTGCCAGCAGTTTAAAAACAGGGGTCACTGAAGCTTTCTTT. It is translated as CASSLKTGVTEAFF.

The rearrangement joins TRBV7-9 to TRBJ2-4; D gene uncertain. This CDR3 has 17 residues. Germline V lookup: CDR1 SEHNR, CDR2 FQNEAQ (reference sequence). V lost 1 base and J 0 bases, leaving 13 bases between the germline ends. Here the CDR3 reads CASSLGPPQVAKNIQYF. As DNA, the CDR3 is TGTGCCAGCAGCTTAGGCCCACCCCAAGTAGCCAAAAACATTCAGTACTTC. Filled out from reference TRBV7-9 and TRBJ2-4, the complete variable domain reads DTGVSQNPRHKITKRGQNVTFRCDPISEHNRLYWYRQTLGQGPEFLTYFQNEAQLEKSRLLSDRFSAERPKGSFSTLEIQRTEQGDSAMYLCASSLGPPQVAKNIQYFGAGTRLSVL.

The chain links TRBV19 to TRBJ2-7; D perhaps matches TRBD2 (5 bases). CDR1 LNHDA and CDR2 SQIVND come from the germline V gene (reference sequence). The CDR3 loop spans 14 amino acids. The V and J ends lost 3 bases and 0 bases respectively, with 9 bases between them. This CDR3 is CASSMVGASYEQYF. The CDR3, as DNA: TGTGCCAGTAGTATGGTGGGAGCCTCCTACGAGCAGTACTTC.

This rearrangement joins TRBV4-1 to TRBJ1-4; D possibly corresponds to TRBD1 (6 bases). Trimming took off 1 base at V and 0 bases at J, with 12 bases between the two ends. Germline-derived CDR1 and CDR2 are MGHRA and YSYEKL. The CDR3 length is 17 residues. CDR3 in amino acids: CASSQGTDLATNEKLFF. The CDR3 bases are TGCGCCAGCAGCCAAGGGACAGACCTTGCAACTAATGAAAAACTGTTTTTT.

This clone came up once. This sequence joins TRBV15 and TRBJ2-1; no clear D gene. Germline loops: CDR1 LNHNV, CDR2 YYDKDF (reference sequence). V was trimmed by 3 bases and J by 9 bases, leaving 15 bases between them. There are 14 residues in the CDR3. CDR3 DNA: TGTGCCACCAGCAGTGGTAATAGTGGCAGTGAGCAGTTCTTC. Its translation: CATSSGNSGSEQFF.

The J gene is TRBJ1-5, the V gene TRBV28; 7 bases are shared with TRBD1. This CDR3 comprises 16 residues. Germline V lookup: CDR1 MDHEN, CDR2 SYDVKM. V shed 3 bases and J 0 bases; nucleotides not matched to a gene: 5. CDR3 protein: CASSFSQGNSNQPQHF. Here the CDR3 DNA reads TGTGCCAGCAGTTTCTCACAGGGGAATAGCAATCAGCCCCAGCATTTT. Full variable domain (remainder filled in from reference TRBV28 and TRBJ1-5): DVKVTQSSRYLVKRTGEKVFLECVQDMDHENMFWYRQDPGLGLRLIYFSYDVKMKEKGDIPEGYSVSREKKERFSLILESASTNQTSMYLCASSFSQGNSNQPQHFGDGTRLSIL.

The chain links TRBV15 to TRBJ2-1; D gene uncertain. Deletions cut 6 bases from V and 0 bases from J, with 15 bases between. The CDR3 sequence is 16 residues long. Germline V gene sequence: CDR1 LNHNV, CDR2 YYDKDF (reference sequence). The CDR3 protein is CATSPPLGYSYNEQFF. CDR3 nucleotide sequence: TGTGCCACCAGTCCCCCGTTGGGATACTCCTACAATGAGCAGTTCTTC.

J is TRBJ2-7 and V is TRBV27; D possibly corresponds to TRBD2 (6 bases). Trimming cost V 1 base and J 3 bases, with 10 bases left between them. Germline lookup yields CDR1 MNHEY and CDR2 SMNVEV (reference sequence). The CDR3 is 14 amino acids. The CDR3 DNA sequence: TGTGCCAGCAGTTTATGGGGGGTCGGCTACGAGCAGTACTTC. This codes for CASSLWGVGYEQYF.

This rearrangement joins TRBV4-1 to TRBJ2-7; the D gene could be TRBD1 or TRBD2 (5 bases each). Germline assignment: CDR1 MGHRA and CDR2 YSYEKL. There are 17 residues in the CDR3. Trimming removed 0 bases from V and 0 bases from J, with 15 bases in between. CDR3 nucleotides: TGCGCCAGCAGCCAAGATCGAGGGGCCCCTAACTCCTACGAGCAGTACTTC. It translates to CASSQDRGAPNSYEQYF.

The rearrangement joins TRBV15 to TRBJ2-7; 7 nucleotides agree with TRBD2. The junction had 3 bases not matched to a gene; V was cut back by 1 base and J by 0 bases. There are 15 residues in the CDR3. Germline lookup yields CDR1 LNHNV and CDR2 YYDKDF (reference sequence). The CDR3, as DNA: TGTGCCACCAGCAGAGGAACTAGCGCCTCCTACGAGCAGTACTTC. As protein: CATSRGTSASYEQYF.

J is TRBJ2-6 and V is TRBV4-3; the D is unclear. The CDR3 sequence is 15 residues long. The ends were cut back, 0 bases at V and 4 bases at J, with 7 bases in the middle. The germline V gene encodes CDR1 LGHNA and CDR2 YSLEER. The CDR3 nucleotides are TGCGCCAGCAGCCAAGACAATACCGGGGCCAACGTCCTGACTTTC. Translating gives CASSQDNTGANVLTF.

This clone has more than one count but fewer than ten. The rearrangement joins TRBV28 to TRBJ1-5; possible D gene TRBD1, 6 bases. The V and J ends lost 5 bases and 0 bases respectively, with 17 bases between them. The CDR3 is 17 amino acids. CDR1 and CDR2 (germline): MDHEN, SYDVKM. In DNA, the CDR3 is TGTGCCAGCAGTGGGCCAGGGGAGATTTATAGCAATCAGCCCCAGCATTTT. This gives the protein CASSGPGEIYSNQPQHF.

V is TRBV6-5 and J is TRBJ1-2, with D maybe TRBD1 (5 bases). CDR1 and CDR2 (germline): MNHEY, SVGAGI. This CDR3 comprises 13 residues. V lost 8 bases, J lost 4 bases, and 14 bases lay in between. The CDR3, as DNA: TGTGCCAGCTTCACCCAGGGACTCTATGGCTACACCTTC. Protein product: CASFTQGLYGYTF.

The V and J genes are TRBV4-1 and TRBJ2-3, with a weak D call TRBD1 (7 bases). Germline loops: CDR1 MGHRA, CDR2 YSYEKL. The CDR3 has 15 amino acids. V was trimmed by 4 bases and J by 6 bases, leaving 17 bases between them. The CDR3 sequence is CASSRGDSLPDTQYF. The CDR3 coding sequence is TGCGCCAGCAGCCGGGGGGACAGTTTGCCGGATACGCAGTATTTT.

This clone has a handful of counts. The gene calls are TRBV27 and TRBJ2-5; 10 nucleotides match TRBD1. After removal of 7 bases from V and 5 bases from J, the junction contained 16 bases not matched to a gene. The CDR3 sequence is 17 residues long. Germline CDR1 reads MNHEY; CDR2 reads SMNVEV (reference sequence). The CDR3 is CASTTDRGSFEWETQYF. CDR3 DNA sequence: TGTGCCAGCACCACGGACAGGGGGAGCTTTGAATGGGAGACCCAGTACTTC.

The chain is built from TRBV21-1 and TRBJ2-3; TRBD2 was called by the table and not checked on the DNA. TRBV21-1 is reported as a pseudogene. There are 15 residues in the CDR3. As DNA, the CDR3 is TGTGCCAGCAGCAAGGGAGCGGGGAGGTCAGATACGCAGTATTTT. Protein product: CASSKGAGRSDTQYF.

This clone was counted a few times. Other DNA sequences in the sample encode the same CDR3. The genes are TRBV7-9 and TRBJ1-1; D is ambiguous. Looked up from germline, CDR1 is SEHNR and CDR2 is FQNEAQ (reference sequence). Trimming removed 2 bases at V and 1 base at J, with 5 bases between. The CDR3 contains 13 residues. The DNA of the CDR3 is TGTGCCAGCAGCTTACCGGGGAACACTGAAGCTTTCTTT. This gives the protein CASSLPGNTEAFF.

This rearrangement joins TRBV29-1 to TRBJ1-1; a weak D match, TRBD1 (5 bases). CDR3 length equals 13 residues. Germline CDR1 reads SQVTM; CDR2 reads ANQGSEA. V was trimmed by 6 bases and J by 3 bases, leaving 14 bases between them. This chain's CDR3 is CSVGDLGDTEAFF. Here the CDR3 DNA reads TGCAGCGTGGGGGACCTGGGAGACACTGAAGCTTTCTTT.

The CDR3 protein is CASSPKYGEQGALETQYF. CDR3 coding DNA: TGTGCCAGCAGCCCAAAGTATGGGGAACAGGGGGCTCTGGAGACCCAGTACTTC. This chain uses TRBV7-9 with TRBJ2-5; 9 bases map to TRBD1. Per the germline V gene, CDR1 is SEHNR and CDR2 is FQNEAQ (reference sequence). This CDR3 is built from 18 residues. J was trimmed by 5 bases and V by 5 bases; bases with no gene match: 18.

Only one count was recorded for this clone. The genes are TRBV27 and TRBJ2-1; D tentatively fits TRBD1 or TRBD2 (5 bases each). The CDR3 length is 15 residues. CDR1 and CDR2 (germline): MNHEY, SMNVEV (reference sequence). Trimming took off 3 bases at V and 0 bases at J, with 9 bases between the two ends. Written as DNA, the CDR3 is TGTGCCAGCAGTTTCTCAGGGAGCTCCTACAATGAGCAGTTCTTC. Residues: CASSFSGSSYNEQFF.

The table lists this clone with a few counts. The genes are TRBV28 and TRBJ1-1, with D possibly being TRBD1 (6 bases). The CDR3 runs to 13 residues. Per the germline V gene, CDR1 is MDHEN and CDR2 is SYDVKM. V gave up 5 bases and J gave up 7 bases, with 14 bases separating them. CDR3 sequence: CASSPRGGVEAFF. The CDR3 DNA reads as TGTGCCAGCAGTCCGCGAGGGGGGGTTGAAGCTTTCTTT.

CDR3 DNA sequence: TGTGCCAGCAGTTACTCGGACAGTCCCCCCCAAGAGACCCAGTACTTC. It yields the protein CASSYSDSPPQETQYF. The chain employs TRBV6-5 and TRBJ2-5; D may be TRBD1 (6 bases). Trimming stripped 0 bases from V and 1 base from J, with 12 bases between. CDR1 is MNHEY and CDR2 is SVGAGI in the germline V gene. The CDR3 runs to 16 residues.

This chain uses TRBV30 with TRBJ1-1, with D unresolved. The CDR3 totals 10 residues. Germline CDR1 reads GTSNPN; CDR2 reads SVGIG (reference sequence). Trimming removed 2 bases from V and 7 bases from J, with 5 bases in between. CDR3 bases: TGTGCCTGGAGTCTTGGTGAAGCTTTCTTT. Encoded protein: CAWSLGEAFF.

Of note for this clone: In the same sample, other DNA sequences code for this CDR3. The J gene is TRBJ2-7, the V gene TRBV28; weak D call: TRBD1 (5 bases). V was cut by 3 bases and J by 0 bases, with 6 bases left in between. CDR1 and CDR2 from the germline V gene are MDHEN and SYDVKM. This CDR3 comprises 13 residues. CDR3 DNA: TGTGCCAGCAGTTTTAGGGGCTCCTACGAGCAGTACTTC. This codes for CASSFRGSYEQYF.

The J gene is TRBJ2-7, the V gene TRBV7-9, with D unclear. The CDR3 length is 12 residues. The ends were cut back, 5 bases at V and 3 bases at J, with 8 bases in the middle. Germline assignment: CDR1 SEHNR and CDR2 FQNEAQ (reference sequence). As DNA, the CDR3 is TGTGCCAGCAGCCTGGGAAGCTACGAGCAGTACTTC. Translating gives CASSLGSYEQYF.